This TCR beta chain derives from a study of Ad26.COV2.S vaccination and SARS-CoV-2 variants. Study in general: Ad26.COV2.S, an intramuscular injection, was given once or twice 56 days apart.

Trimming cost V 11 bases and J 1 base; bases outside gene matches: 10. Germline values: CDR1 MNHEY, CDR2 SVGAGI. The CDR3 is 14 residues long. About this clone: What it binds is unknown.

Treatment: approximately 18 received Ad26.COV2.S at low or high dose, single or two shots; several received placebo; per-sample allocation not given. The samples date from day 63 after the first vaccine or placebo injection. In Boston, the donor was an adult between 18-55 years of age. The study, taken as a whole, reports: It was reported that spike-specific CD8+ and CD4+ T cell responses were substantially broad after vaccination. Higher spike-specific TCR breadth was found in vaccine recipients than in placebo recipients.

The method was immunoSEQ multiplex PCR; TCRdb's version includes in-frame clones alone and lacks a portion of them. The repertoire consists of about 430,000 clones, with roughly 90% occurring once and the leading ten covering 10% to 15%. The sample consisted of peripheral blood, taken in a trial of Ad26.COV2.S vaccine versus placebo. The receptor was derived from a person between 18 and 60 years old who received the Ad26.COV2.S COVID-19 vaccine or a placebo. The chain uses TRBV6-5 and TRBJ1-1; TRBD1 aligns across 7 bases. In DNA form, the CDR3 reads TGTGCCCTGCCCGGTAACAGGGGGAACACTGAAGCTTTCTTT. It translates to CALPGNRGNTEAFF.